This T cell receptor (beta chain) was captured in a study of human T cells and chemical hapten exposure. In this sample, this clonotype turned up a few times. Its antigen is undetermined. Time point reported: patch test 2, 6 weeks after DPC sensitization. The treatment denotes: therapeutic diphenylcyclopropenone sensitization with weekly scalp DPC. Blood was drawn before each patch test was applied. Notes on the study in general: Expanded TCR counts at PT1 went up together with patch test score, a positive correlation. Clustering by CDR3 similarity yielded significantly more large clusters from expanded TCRs than controls. DPC sensitization did not alter TCRs above 1 in 1000 frequency.

Trimming cost V 3 bases and J 8 bases; bases outside gene matches: 5. The CDR3 totals 13 residues. The germline gives CDR1 SGHRS, CDR2 YFSETQ. In TCRdb, the RACE reads were re-called with MiXCR into one record per CDR3 protein. The repertoire includes 330,000 or so distinct CDR3 sequences, over 6% of them detected once, and under 7% sits in the top ten. This clonotype was sampled from a woman under 30 with alopecia areata. Some clones in this sample may be carry-over from other donors' samples. The chain has TRBV5-1 and TRBJ2-4, with 7 bases fitting TRBD1. Sequencing used whole blood, obtained in connection with sensitization to the hapten diphenylcyclopropenone (DPC). CDR3 DNA: TGCGCCAGCAGCTCCGACAGGGAGTACATTCAGTACTTC. It is translated as CASSSDREYIQYF.